This is a list of T cell receptor beta chains from one sample in a study of blood T cell repertoires in COVID-19. This table comes from immunoSEQ multiplex PCR, and its TCRdb copy is limited to in-frame clones, with some not included. The repertoire holds some 120,000 clones, with 85% to 90% as singletons. The sequenced sample consisted of peripheral blood. Every receptor here comes from a man between 70 and 80 years old with active or convalescent COVID-19. Each CDR3 is given with its conserved first and last residue. D genes are given only for firm matches. Clone size is stated in some rows and not others, as once, few, many or a class when expanded.

. TRBJ1-2 TRBV19 13 . CASSEPGNNGYTF TGTGCCAGTAGTGAGCCCGGGAATAATGGCTACACCTTC
TRBD2 TRBJ2-3 TRBV5-1 16 . CASSLIRGDGTDTQYF TGCGCCAGCAGCTTGATCCGGGGGGATGGTACAGATACGCAGTATTTT
. TRBJ1-6 TRBV28 15 . CASRASGRNNSPLHF TGTGCCAGCAGGGCCAGCGGGAGAAATAATTCACCCCTCCACTTT
. TRBJ1-3 TRBV6-5 14 once CASSYGGTGNTIYF TGTGCCAGCAGTTACGGGGGGACCGGAAACACCATATATTTT
TRBD2 TRBJ2-7 TRBV27 15 . CASSLSGLAGYEQYF TGTGCCAGCAGTTTATCGGGACTAGCGGGCTACGAGCAGTACTTC
TRBD1 TRBJ2-5 TRBV5-1 15 once CASSQQQGLGETQYF TGCGCCAGCAGCCAACAACAGGGGCTAGGGGAGACCCAGTACTTC
TRBD1 TRBJ1-2 TRBV2 14 . CASSIGQALGGYTF TGTGCCAGCAGTATCGGACAGGCGTTGGGAGGCTACACCTTC
. TRBJ1-1 TRBV29-1 12 . CSVDGANTEAFF TGCAGCGTAGATGGGGCGAACACTGAAGCTTTCTTT
TRBD2 TRBJ2-7 TRBV5-1 16 . CASSLAGGGIPHEQYF TGCGCCAGCAGCTTGGCGGGGGGGGGCATCCCCCACGAGCAGTACTTC
. TRBJ2-7 TRBV6-1 11 . CASSDTYEQYF TGTGCCAGCAGTGACACCTACGAGCAGTACTTC
TRBD1 TRBJ1-2 TRBV15 17 . CATSTSQGAISLYGYTF TGTGCCACCAGCACTTCACAGGGGGCGATTTCCCTTTATGGCTACACCTTC
. TRBJ1-1 TRBV6-5 12 once CASRGSYTEAFF TGTGCCAGCAGGGGCAGCTACACTGAAGCTTTCTTT